The 22 T cell receptor beta chains in this list originate from one sample, sequenced in a study of blood T cell repertoires in COVID-19. Profiling relied on immunoSEQ multiplex PCR, and the TCRdb table lists in-frame clones only, not all of them. The data show about 76,000 clones, with 80% to 90% seen just once and over 15% held by the top ten. The sample consisted of peripheral blood. All receptors come from a woman aged 55-69 years with acute or convalescent COVID-19.

The chain couples TRBV5-4 to TRBJ1-4, with TRBD1 matching over 8 bases. Germline assignment: CDR1 SGHNT and CDR2 YYREEE (reference sequence). The CDR3 has 14 residues. The trim removed 3 bases at V and 7 bases at J, leaving 5 bases unmatched. The CDR3 sequence is CASSWDRYSEKLFF. CDR3 coding DNA: TGTGCCAGCAGCTGGGACAGGTATAGTGAAAAACTGTTTTTT.

This chain connects TRBV28 to TRBJ1-1; 9 nucleotides agree with TRBD1. The length of the CDR3 is 14 residues. Germline V CDR1 and CDR2: MDHEN, SYDVKM. V was clipped by 4 bases and J by 2 bases; unmatched bases: 2. CDR3 bases: TGTGCCAGCAGTTCGACAGGGGGTAACACTGAAGCTTTCTTT. Protein: CASSSTGGNTEAFF.

The chain links TRBV5-1 to TRBJ1-5; D perhaps matches TRBD1 (6 bases). There are 15 residues in the CDR3. V was shortened by 0 bases and J by 6 bases, with 13 bases between the two germline ends. The germline CDR1 and CDR2 sequences are SGHRS and YFSETQ. DNA of the CDR3: TGCGCCAGCAGCTTGGGGACAGAAGGACTTCAGCCCCAGCATTTT. Residues: CASSLGTEGLQPQHF. The full variable domain, completed using reference TRBV5-1 and TRBJ1-5, is KAGVTQTPRYLIKTRGQQVTLSCSPISGHRSVSWYQQTPGQGLQFLFEYFSETQRNKGNFPGRFSGRQFSNSRSEMNVSTLELGDSALYLCASSLGTEGLQPQHFGDGTRLSIL.

The chain joins TRBV30 to TRBJ1-5, with D possibly TRBD1 on 6 matching bases. Trimming cost V 0 bases and J 4 bases, with 10 bases left between them. The CDR3 spans 14 residues. Germline V CDR1 and CDR2: GTSNPN, SVGIG (reference sequence). CDR3 in DNA: TGTGCCTGGAGTGTAAGGGACAAAAATCAGCCCCAGCATTTT. Encoded protein: CAWSVRDKNQPQHF.

V is TRBV28 and J is TRBJ1-5; D gene unclear. Trimming cost V 8 bases and J 0 bases, with 14 bases left between them. CDR3 size: 15 residues. The germline CDR1 and CDR2 sequences are MDHEN and SYDVKM. The CDR3 bases are TGTGCCAGCGGGAAGGGAGGCAGTAGCAATCAGCCCCAGCATTTT. Translating gives CASGKGGSSNQPQHF.

V usage is TRBV20-1 and J usage is TRBJ2-5, with 9 bases that match TRBD2. The CDR3 length is 14 residues. Per the germline V gene, CDR1 is DFQATT and CDR2 is SNEGSKA (reference sequence). V gave up 3 bases and J gave up 2 bases; unmatched junction bases: 4. CDR3 bases: TGCAGTGCTAGTAGCGGGGGAGATCAAGAGACCCAGTACTTC. This gives the protein CSASSGGDQETQYF.

The J gene is TRBJ1-6, the V gene TRBV6-2 or TRBV6-3; D uncertain. This CDR3 contains 14 residues. Trimming took 0 bases from V and 8 from J, leaving 8 bases between them. Germline V gene data show CDR1 as MNHEY and CDR2 as SVGEGT. CDR3 sequence: CASSYSRTDSPLHF. The CDR3 DNA sequence: TGTGCCAGCAGTTACTCGAGAACAGATTCACCCCTCCACTTT.

The sample holds a few counts of this clone. This chain connects TRBV24-1 to TRBJ1-1, with 9 bases fitting TRBD1. V was pared by 0 bases and J by 7 bases, with 8 bases of the junction left unmatched. The germline CDR1 and CDR2 sequences are KGHDR and SFDVKD. The CDR3 spans 16 residues. The CDR3 DNA is TGTGCCACCAGTGATTTGCGGACAGGGGAATTTGTTGAAGCTTTCTTT. Its translation: CATSDLRTGEFVEAFF.

This rearrangement joins TRBV20-1 to TRBJ2-1, with D unclear. The V gene's germline CDR1 is DFQATT and CDR2 SNEGSKA (reference sequence). Trimming stripped 2 bases from V and 7 bases from J, with 6 bases between. The CDR3 loop spans 11 amino acids. The CDR3 protein is CSARRRNEQFF. CDR3 DNA: TGCAGTGCTAGACGCAGAAATGAGCAGTTCTTC.

The chain employs TRBV18 and TRBJ2-6; the D gene is possibly TRBD1 (5 bases). V lost 3 bases and J 1 base, leaving 19 bases between the germline ends. The V gene's germline CDR1 is KGHSH and CDR2 LQKENI. The CDR3 has 19 amino acids. The CDR3 reads CASSPDRTGQGSGANVLTF. DNA of the CDR3: TGTGCCAGCTCACCGGATCGCACAGGTCAAGGGTCTGGGGCCAACGTCCTGACTTTC.

V is TRBV6-5 and J is TRBJ1-5; D not resolved. The CDR3 contains 15 residues. The V end lost 8 bases, the J end lost 0 bases, and 14 bases lay between the germline ends. CDR1 and CDR2 (germline): MNHEY, SVGAGI. The chain's CDR3 is CASDPRRHSNQPQHF. Written as DNA, the CDR3 is TGTGCCAGCGATCCACGGAGGCATAGCAATCAGCCCCAGCATTTT.

The CDR3 protein is CASSQDHRAQPQHF. The CDR3 nucleotides are TGCGCCAGCAGCCAAGATCACCGCGCCCAGCCCCAGCATTTT. The chain has TRBV4-1 and TRBJ1-5; D unresolved. The V end was cut by 0 bases, the J end by 7 bases, with 10 bases between. The CDR3 is 14 residues long. Germline CDR1 is MGHRA and CDR2 is YSYEKL.

This chain uses TRBV21-1 with TRBJ2-1; the D segment call TRBD1 is taken from the table without a DNA check. TRBV21-1 represents a pseudogene. CDR3 length equals 15 residues. This chain's CDR3 is CASSKPRQGADEQFF. Written as DNA, the CDR3 is TGTGCCAGCAGCAAACCGAGACAGGGGGCAGATGAGCAGTTCTTC.

The rearrangement links TRBV7-9 to TRBJ2-4; TRBD1 is a possible D gene (6 bases). V was clipped by 7 bases and J by 0 bases, with 25 bases between them. Looked up from germline, CDR1 is SEHNR and CDR2 is FQNEAQ (reference sequence). The CDR3 is 19 residues long. The CDR3 region is CASTTYFGGSKLAKNIQYF. The DNA for the CDR3 is TGTGCCAGCACCACATACTTTGGGGGCAGCAAGCTAGCCAAAAACATTCAGTACTTC. Filled out from reference TRBV7-9 and TRBJ2-4, the complete variable domain reads DTGVSQNPRHKITKRGQNVTFRCDPISEHNRLYWYRQTLGQGPEFLTYFQNEAQLEKSRLLSDRFSAERPKGSFSTLEIQRTEQGDSAMYLCASTTYFGGSKLAKNIQYFGAGTRLSVL.

This clone was recorded a few times. V is TRBV3-1 (or the pseudogene TRBV3-2) and J is TRBJ1-3, with 9 bases matching TRBD1. The CDR3 length is 19 residues. Germline CDR1 reads LGHDT; CDR2 reads YNNKEL (reference sequence). J gave up 1 base and V 4 bases, and 14 bases lay outside the gene matches. CDR3 amino acids: CASSPSTGGYMISGNTIYF. The CDR3 coding sequence is TGTGCCAGCAGCCCCTCGACAGGGGGATATATGATTTCTGGAAACACCATATATTTT.

The V and J genes are TRBV3-1 (or the pseudogene TRBV3-2) and TRBJ1-2; no clear D gene. Trimming left V 8 bases short and J 7 bases short, with 8 bases between. Germline CDR1 reads LGHDT; CDR2 reads YNNKEL (reference sequence). The CDR3 totals 10 residues. The DNA of the CDR3 is TGTGCCAGCGGGAGTGGTGGCTACACCTTC. This translates into CASGSGGYTF.

The chain joins TRBV5-1 to TRBJ1-1, with TRBD1 as a possible D gene (5 bases). Per the germline V gene, CDR1 is SGHRS and CDR2 is YFSETQ. V was pared by 5 bases and J by 1 base, with 12 bases between. This CDR3 region has 14 residues. Written as DNA, the CDR3 is TGCGCCAGCAGACTGGGACTGTCGAACACTGAAGCTTTCTTT. Its translation is CASRLGLSNTEAFF.

This rearrangement joins TRBV29-1 to TRBJ1-1, with D possibly matching TRBD1 (6 bases). Germline CDR1 SQVTM, CDR2 ANQGSEA. This CDR3 has 13 amino acids. V was shortened by 7 bases and J by 1 base, with 13 bases between the two germline ends. The CDR3 region is CSAQLGQNTEAFF. CDR3 sequence (DNA): TGCAGCGCACAATTGGGACAGAACACTGAAGCTTTCTTT.

This chain uses TRBV11-2 with TRBJ2-2, with 12 nucleotides matching TRBD2. Trimming took 3 bases from V and 2 from J; bases not matched to a gene: 4. This CDR3 spans 17 amino acids. The V gene's germline CDR1 is SGHAT and CDR2 FQNNGV. The CDR3 here is CASSLASGGANTGELFF. CDR3 coding DNA: TGTGCCAGCAGCTTGGCTAGCGGGGGGGCCAACACCGGGGAGCTGTTTTTT.

V is TRBV10-2 and J is TRBJ1-1; 12 positions match TRBD1. The CDR3 covers 16 residues. Per germline, CDR1 WSHSY and CDR2 SAAADI. Unmatched junction bases numbered 11, after V lost 7 bases and J lost 5 bases. The CDR3 protein is CASTSRGQGAQTEAFF. CDR3 nucleotides: TGCGCCAGCACCTCCCGGGGACAGGGGGCGCAGACTGAAGCTTTCTTT.

V gene TRBV5-1 combines with J gene TRBJ2-1; 7 bases match TRBD1. Germline CDR1 and CDR2: SGHRS and YFSETQ. This CDR3 region has 14 residues. Trimming cost V 0 bases and J 10 bases; bases outside gene matches: 7. The CDR3 spells CASSLAPGTEEQFF. CDR3 in DNA: TGCGCCAGCAGCTTGGCCCCGGGGACAGAAGAGCAGTTCTTC.

The chain links TRBV7-2 to TRBJ1-1; D might be TRBD1 (6 bases). In germline, CDR1 is SGHTA, CDR2 FQGNSA. Trimming shortened V by 2 bases and J by 5 bases, and 12 bases separated the two germline ends. The CDR3 covers 14 residues. The CDR3 nucleotides read TGTGCCAGCAGCTTAATACAGGGTAAGACTGAAGCTTTCTTT. The encoded protein is CASSLIQGKTEAFF.